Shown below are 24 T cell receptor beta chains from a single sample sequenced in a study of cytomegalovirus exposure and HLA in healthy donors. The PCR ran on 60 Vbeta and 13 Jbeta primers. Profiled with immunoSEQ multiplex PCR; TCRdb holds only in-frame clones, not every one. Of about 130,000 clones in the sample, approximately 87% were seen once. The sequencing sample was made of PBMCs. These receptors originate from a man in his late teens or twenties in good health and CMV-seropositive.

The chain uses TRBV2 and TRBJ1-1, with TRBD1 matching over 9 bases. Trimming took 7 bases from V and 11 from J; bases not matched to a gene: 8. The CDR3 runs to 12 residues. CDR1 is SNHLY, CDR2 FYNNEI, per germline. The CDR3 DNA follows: TGTGCCAGCATGGGACAGGGCATTCGGGCTTTCTTT. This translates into CASMGQGIRAFF.

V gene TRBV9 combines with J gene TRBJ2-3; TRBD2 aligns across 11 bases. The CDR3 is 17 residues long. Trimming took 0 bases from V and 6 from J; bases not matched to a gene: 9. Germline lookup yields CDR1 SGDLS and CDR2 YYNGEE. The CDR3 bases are TGTGCCAGCAGCGTAGGGGTTAGCGGGGGGGCGGCGGATACGCAGTATTTT. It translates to CASSVGVSGGAADTQYF.

CDR3 residues: CASSPTSGGIADTQYF. For the CDR3, the DNA is TGTGCCAGCAGCCCGACTAGCGGGGGGATCGCAGATACGCAGTATTTT. The chain has TRBV7-6 and TRBJ2-3, with 13 nucleotides matching TRBD2. The ends lost 5 bases at V and 4 bases at J; junction bases unmatched: 6. The CDR3 has 16 residues. Germline assignment: CDR1 SGHVS and CDR2 FNYEAQ.

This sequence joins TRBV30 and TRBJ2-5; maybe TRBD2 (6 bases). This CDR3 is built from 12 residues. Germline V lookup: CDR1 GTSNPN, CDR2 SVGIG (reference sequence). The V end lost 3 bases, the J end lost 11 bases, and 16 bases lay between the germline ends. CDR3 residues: CAWSLMGGEQYF. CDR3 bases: TGTGCCTGGAGCCTTATGGGGGGAGAGCAGTACTTC.

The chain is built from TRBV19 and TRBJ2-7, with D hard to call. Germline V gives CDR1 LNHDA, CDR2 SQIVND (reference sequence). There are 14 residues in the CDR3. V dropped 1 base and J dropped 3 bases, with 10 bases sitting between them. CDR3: CASSIGPHNYEQYF. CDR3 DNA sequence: TGTGCCAGTAGTATAGGGCCGCACAACTACGAGCAGTACTTC.

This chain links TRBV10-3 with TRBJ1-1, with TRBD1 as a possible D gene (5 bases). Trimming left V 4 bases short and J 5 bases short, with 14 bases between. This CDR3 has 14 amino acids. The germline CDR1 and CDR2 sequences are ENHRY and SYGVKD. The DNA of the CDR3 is TGTGCCATCAGTGGCCCCCCGGGGGGGACTGAAGCTTTCTTT. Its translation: CAISGPPGGTEAFF.

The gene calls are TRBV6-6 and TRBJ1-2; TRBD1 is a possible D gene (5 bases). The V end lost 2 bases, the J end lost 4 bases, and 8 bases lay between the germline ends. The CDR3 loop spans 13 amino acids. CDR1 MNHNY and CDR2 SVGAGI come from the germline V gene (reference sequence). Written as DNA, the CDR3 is TGTGCCAGCAGTTACAACAGGATCTATGGCTACACCTTC. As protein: CASSYNRIYGYTF.

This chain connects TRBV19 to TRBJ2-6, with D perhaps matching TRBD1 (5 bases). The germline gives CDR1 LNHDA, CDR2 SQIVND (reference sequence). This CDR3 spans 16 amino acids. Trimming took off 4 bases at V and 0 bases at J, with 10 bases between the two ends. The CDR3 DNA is TGTGCCAGTAGTAAATGGACAAACTCTGGGGCCAACGTCCTGACTTTC. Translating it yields CASSKWTNSGANVLTF.

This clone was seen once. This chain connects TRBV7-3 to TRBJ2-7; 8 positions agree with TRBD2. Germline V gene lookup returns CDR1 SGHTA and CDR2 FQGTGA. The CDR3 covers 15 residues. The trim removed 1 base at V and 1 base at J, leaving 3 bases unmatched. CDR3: CASSLSGGFSYEQYF. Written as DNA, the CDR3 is TGTGCCAGCAGCTTAAGCGGGGGGTTTTCCTACGAGCAGTACTTC.

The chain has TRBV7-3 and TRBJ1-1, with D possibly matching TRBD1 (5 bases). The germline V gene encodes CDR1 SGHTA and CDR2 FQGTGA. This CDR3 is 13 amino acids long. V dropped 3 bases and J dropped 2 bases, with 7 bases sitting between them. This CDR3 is CASSFGGNTEAFF. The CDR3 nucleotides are TGTGCCAGCAGCTTCGGGGGAAACACTGAAGCTTTCTTT.

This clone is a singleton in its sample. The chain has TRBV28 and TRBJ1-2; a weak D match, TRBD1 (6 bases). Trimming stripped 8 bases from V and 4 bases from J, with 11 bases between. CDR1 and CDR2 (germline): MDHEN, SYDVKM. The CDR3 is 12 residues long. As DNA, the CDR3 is TGTGCCAGCGAACAGGGAAGCTATGGCTACACCTTC. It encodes CASEQGSYGYTF.

CDR3 bases: TGTGCCGAAGGGACAGAGAGGAACACTGAAGCTTTCTTT. Translating it yields CAEGTERNTEAFF. This chain uses TRBV11-1 with TRBJ1-1; 7 bases align to TRBD1. J lost 1 base, V lost 11 bases, and 7 bases had no gene match. Germline V gene data show CDR1 as SGHAT and CDR2 as FQDESV (reference sequence). The length of the CDR3 is 13 residues. The complete variable domain, with remaining parts taken from reference TRBV11-1 and TRBJ1-1, reads EAEVAQSPRYKITEKSQAVAFWCDPISGHATLYWYRQILGQGPELLVQFQDESVVDDSQLPKDRFSAERLKGVDSTLKIQPAELGDSAMYLCAEGTERNTEAFFGQGTRLTVV.

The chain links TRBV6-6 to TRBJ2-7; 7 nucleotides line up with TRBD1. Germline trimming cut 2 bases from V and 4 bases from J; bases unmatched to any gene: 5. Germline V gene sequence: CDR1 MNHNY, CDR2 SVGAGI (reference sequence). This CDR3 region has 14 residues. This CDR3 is CASSYRQTGYEQYF. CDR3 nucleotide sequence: TGTGCCAGCAGTTACCGTCAGACAGGGTACGAGCAGTACTTC.

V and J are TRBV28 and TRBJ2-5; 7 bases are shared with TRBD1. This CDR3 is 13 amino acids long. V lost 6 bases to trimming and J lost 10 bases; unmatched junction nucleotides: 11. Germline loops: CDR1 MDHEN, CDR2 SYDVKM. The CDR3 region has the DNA TGTGCCAGCAGACATGACAGGGTGGGAATCCAGTACTTC. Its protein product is CASRHDRVGIQYF.

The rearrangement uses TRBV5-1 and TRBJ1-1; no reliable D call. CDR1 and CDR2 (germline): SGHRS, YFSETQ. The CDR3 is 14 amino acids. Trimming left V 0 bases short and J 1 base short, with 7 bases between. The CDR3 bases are TGCGCCAGCAGCTTGGATCGGAGGAACACTGAAGCTTTCTTT. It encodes CASSLDRRNTEAFF.

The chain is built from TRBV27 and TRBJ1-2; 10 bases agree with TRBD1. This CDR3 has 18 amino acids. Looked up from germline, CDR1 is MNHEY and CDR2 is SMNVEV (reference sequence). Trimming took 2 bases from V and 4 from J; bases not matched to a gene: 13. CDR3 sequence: CASSLTGTGDRSGYGYTF. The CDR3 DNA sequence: TGTGCCAGCAGTTTAACCGGGACAGGGGACCGCTCGGGCTATGGCTACACCTTC.

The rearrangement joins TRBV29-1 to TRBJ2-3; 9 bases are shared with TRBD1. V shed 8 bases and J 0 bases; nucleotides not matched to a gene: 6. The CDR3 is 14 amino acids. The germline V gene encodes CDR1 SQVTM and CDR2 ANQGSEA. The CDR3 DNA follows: TGCAGCAAGACAGGGGGTCAGAGCACAGATACGCAGTATTTT. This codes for CSKTGGQSTDTQYF.

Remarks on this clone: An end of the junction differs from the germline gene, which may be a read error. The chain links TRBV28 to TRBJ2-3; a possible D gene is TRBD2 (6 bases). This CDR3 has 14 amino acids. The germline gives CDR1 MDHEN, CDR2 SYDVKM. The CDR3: CASSGTYLGTPNIF. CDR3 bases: TGTGCCAGCAGTGGGACTTATTTGGGTACGCCGAATATTTTT.

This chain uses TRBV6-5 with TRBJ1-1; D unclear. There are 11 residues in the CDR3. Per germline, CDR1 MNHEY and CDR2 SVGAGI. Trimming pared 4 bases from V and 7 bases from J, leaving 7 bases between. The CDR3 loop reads CASSSTSEAFF. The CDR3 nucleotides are TGTGCCAGCAGTTCCACAAGTGAAGCTTTCTTT.

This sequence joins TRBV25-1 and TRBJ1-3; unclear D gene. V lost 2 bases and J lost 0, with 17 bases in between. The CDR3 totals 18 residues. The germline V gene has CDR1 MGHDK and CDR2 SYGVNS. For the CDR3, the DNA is TGTGCCAGCAGTGAACAGGAATGGGTTTTTACCTCTGGAAACACCATATATTTT. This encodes CASSEQEWVFTSGNTIYF. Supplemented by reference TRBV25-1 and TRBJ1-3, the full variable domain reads EADIYQTPRYLVIGTGKKITLECSQTMGHDKMYWYQQDPGMELHLIHYSYGVNSTEKGDLSSESTVSRIRTEHFPLTLESARPSHTSQYLCASSEQEWVFTSGNTIYFGEGSWLTVV.

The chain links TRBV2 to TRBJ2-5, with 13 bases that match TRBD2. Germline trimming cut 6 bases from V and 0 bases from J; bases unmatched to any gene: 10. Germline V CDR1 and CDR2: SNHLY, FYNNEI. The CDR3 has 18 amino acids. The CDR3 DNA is TGTGCCAGCAGGACCGGGACTAGCGGGGCTTCTTACCAAGAGACCCAGTACTTC. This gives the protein CASRTGTSGASYQETQYF.

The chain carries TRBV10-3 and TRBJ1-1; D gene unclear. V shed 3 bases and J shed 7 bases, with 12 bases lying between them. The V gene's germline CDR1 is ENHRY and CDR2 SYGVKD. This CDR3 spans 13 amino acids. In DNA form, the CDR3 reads TGTGCCATCAGTGAACCGGGGTACAGTGAAGCTTTCTTT. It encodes CAISEPGYSEAFF.

CDR3 in amino acids: CAWSVRPDRGTTNEKLFF. The DNA of the CDR3 is TGTGCCTGGAGTGTACGCCCGGACAGGGGGACGACTAATGAAAAACTGTTTTTT. The rearrangement joins TRBV30 to TRBJ1-4; 10 nucleotides align to TRBD1. The CDR3 loop spans 18 amino acids. Trimming at V came to 0 bases and at J to 2 bases, leaving 9 bases not matched to a gene. Germline lookup yields CDR1 GTSNPN and CDR2 SVGIG (reference sequence).

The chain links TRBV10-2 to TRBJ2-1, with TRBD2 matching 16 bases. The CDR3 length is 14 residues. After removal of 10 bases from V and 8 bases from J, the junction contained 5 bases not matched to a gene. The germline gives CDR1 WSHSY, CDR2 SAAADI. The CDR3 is CATAGTSGGDEQFF. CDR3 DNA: TGCGCCACAGCTGGGACTAGCGGGGGGGATGAGCAGTTCTTC.